Listed below are T cell receptor beta chains from one sample, sequenced in a study of T cell responses to AZD1222 COVID-19 vaccine. Produced via immunoSEQ multiplex PCR; TCRdb's table is partial and in-frame only. The table lists some 120,000 clones, about 88% of them singletons. Specimen: peripheral blood, collected on day 0 of AZD1222 vaccination. Source of these receptors: an adult in good health. The CDR3 runs from the conserved cysteine through the conserved F or W. A D gene is named only where the DNA matches it firmly. Size values are once, few and many counts, or a class for expanded clones, and some rows have none.

j_call: TRBJ1-2
d_call: TRBD1
cdr3_length: 14
clone_size: -
v_call: TRBV9
cdr3_aa: CASSAIRDRDGYTF
cdr3_nt: TGTGCCAGCAGCGCCATCCGAGACAGGGACGGCTACACCTTC

j_call: TRBJ2-6
d_call: -
cdr3_length: 17
clone_size: -
v_call: TRBV7-3
cdr3_aa: CASSLDRLPSGANVLTF
cdr3_nt: TGTGCCAGCAGCTTAGACAGGTTGCCTTCTGGGGCCAACGTCCTGACTTTC

j_call: TRBJ2-5
d_call: -
cdr3_length: 13
clone_size: -
v_call: TRBV21-1
cdr3_aa: CASSKGGGETQYF
cdr3_nt: TGTGCCAGCAGCAAGGGGGGAGGAGAGACCCAGTACTTC

j_call: TRBJ1-6
d_call: TRBD1
cdr3_length: 15
clone_size: -
v_call: TRBV7-3
cdr3_aa: CASSLGAGGHSPLHF
cdr3_nt: TGTGCCAGCAGCTTAGGCGCAGGGGGCCATTCACCCCTCCACTTT

j_call: TRBJ2-7
d_call: -
cdr3_length: 12
clone_size: -
v_call: TRBV4-2
cdr3_aa: CASSLPANEQYF
cdr3_nt: TGTGCCAGCAGCCTGCCCGCTAACGAGCAGTACTTC

j_call: TRBJ2-7
d_call: -
cdr3_length: 14
clone_size: -
v_call: TRBV5-1
cdr3_aa: CASSLTDSSYEQYF
cdr3_nt: TGCGCCAGCAGCTTGACAGATAGCTCCTACGAGCAGTACTTC

j_call: TRBJ2-5
d_call: TRBD2
cdr3_length: 13
clone_size: -
v_call: TRBV10-3
cdr3_aa: CAISGAGEETQYF
cdr3_nt: TGTGCCATCAGTGGGGCGGGAGAAGAGACCCAGTACTTC

j_call: TRBJ2-2
d_call: -
cdr3_length: 16
clone_size: -
v_call: TRBV3-1/TRBV3-2
cdr3_aa: CATTNHRGLSTGELFF
cdr3_nt: TGTGCCACTACAAACCACAGGGGACTGAGCACCGGGGAGCTGTTTTTT

j_call: TRBJ2-3
d_call: -
cdr3_length: 14
clone_size: -
v_call: TRBV2
cdr3_aa: CATRTDSGTDTQYF
cdr3_nt: TGTGCCACTAGAACGGACTCCGGCACAGATACGCAGTATTTT

j_call: TRBJ2-7
d_call: TRBD2
cdr3_length: 18
clone_size: -
v_call: TRBV7-8
cdr3_aa: CASSVGLAGGTRSYEQYF
cdr3_nt: TGTGCCAGCAGCGTCGGACTAGCGGGAGGGACTCGCTCCTACGAGCAGTACTTC

j_call: TRBJ1-2
d_call: -
cdr3_length: 12
clone_size: -
v_call: TRBV6-2/TRBV6-3
cdr3_aa: CASSYRDYGYTF
cdr3_nt: TGTGCCAGCAGTTACAGGGACTATGGCTACACCTTC

j_call: TRBJ1-6
d_call: TRBD1
cdr3_length: 15
clone_size: -
v_call: TRBV15
cdr3_aa: CATRPTGGNNSPLHF
cdr3_nt: TGTGCCACCAGACCGACAGGGGGTAATAATTCACCCCTCCACTTT

j_call: TRBJ2-7
d_call: -
cdr3_length: 15
clone_size: -
v_call: TRBV6-5
cdr3_aa: CASSYMGGFSYEQYF
cdr3_nt: TGTGCCAGCAGTTACATGGGGGGATTCTCCTACGAGCAGTACTTC

j_call: TRBJ1-5
d_call: -
cdr3_length: 13
clone_size: -
v_call: TRBV2
cdr3_aa: CASMGTHNQPQHF
cdr3_nt: TGTGCCAGCATGGGGACCCACAATCAGCCCCAGCATTTT

j_call: TRBJ1-2
d_call: -
cdr3_length: 13
clone_size: once
v_call: TRBV11-3
cdr3_aa: CASSTLSGDGYTF
cdr3_nt: TGTGCCAGCAGCACGTTGAGTGGGGATGGCTACACCTTC

j_call: TRBJ1-2
d_call: -
cdr3_length: 15
clone_size: -
v_call: TRBV27
cdr3_aa: CASSPDTNANYGYTF
cdr3_nt: TGTGCCAGCAGTCCGGACACTAACGCTAACTATGGCTACACCTTC